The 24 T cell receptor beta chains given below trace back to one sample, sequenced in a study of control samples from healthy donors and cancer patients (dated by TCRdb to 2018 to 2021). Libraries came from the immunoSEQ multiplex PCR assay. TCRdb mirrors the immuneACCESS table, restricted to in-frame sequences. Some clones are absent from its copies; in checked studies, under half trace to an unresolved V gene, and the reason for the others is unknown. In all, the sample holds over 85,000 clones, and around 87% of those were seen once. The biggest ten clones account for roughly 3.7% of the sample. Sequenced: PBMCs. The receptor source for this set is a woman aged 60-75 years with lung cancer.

In nucleotides, the CDR3 is TGTGCCAGCAGTGCCAGGGGCGACCCCCACGAGCAGTACTTC. It codes for CASSARGDPHEQYF. The chain recombines TRBV6-2 or TRBV6-3 with TRBJ2-7, with D maybe TRBD1 (6 bases). This CDR3 has 14 amino acids. Germline lookup yields CDR1 MNHEY and CDR2 SVGEGT. Deletions cut 5 bases from V and 5 bases from J, with 16 bases between.

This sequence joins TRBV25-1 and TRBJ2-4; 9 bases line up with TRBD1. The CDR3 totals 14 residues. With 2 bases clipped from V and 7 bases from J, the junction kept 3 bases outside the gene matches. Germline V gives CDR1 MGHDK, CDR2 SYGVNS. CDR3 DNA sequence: TGTGCCAGCAGTGAAACAGGGGGCATGAACATTCAGTACTTC. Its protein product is CASSETGGMNIQYF.

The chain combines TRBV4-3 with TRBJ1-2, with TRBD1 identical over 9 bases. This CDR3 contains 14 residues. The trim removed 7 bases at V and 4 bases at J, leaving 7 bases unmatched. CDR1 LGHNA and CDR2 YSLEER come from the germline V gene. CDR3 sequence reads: CASTLDRGGYGYTF. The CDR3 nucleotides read TGCGCCAGCACATTAGACAGGGGGGGCTATGGCTACACCTTC.

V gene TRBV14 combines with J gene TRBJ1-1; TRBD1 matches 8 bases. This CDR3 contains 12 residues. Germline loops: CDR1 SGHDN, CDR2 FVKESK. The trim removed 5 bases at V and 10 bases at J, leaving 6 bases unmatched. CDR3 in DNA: TGTGCCAGCAGCTACGGACAGGGCGGAGCTTTCTTT. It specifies CASSYGQGGAFF.

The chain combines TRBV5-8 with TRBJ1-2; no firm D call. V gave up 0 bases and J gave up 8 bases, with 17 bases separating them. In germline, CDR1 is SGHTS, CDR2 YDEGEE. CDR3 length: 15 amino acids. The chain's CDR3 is CASSLGEGRRFGYTF. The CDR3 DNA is TGTGCCAGCAGCTTGGGGGAAGGGCGCCGATTCGGCTACACCTTC.

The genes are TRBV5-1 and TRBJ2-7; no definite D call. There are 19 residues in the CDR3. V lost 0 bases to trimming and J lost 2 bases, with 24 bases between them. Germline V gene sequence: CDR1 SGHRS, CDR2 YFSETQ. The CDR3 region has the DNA TGCGCCAGCAGCTTGGTGCCAGCATCCATCGTTGTCGACACCTACGAGCAGTACTTC. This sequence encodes CASSLVPASIVVDTYEQYF.

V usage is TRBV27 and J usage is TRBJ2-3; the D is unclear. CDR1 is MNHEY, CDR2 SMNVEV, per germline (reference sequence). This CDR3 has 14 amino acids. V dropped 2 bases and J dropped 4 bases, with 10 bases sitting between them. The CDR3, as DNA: TGTGCCAGCAGTTTACGGCAGTTACCAGATACGCAGTATTTT. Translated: CASSLRQLPDTQYF.

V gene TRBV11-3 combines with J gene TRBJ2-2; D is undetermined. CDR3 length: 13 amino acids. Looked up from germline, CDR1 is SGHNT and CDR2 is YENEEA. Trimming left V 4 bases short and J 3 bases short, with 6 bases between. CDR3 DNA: TGTGCCAGCAGCTCCAAGGACACCGGGGAGCTGTTTTTT. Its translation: CASSSKDTGELFF.

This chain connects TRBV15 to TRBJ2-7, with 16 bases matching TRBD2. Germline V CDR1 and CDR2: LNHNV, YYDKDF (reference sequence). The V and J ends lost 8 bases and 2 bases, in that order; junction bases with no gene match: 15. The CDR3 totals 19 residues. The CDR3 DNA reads TGTGCCACCGGAATCTTAAAGGGACTAGCGGGAGGGTCACCCTACGAGCAGTACTTC. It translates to CATGILKGLAGGSPYEQYF.

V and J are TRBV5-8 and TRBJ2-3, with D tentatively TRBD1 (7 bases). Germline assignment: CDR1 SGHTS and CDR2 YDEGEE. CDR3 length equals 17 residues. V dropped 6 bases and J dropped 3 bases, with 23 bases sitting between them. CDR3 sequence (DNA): TGTGCCAGCACCGGACTACAGGGGCGAGTTTCAACAGATACGCAGTATTTT. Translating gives CASTGLQGRVSTDTQYF.

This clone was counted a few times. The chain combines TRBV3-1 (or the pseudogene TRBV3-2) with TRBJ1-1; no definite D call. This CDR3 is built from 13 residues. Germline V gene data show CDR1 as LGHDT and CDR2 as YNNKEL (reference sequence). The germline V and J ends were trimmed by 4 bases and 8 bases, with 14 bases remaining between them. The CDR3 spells CASSPAHLTEAFF. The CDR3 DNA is TGTGCCAGCAGCCCAGCGCATTTGACAGAAGCTTTCTTT.

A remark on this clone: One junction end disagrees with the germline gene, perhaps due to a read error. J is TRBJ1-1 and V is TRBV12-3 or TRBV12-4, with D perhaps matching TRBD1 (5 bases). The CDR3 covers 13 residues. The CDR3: CASSLGGITETFF. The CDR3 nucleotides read TGTGCCAGCAGTTTAGGGGGCATCACTGAAACTTTCTTT.

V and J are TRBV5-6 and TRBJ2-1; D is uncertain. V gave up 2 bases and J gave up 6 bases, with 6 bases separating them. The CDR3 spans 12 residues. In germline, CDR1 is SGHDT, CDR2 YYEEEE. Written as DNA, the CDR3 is TGTGCCAGCAGCTTCCTTCTCAATGAGCAGTTCTTC. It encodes CASSFLLNEQFF.

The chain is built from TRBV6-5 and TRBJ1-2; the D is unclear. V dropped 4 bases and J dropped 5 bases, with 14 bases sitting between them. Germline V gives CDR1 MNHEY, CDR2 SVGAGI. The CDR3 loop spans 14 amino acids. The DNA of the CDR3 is TGTGCCAGCAGTTCCCCGACACCGGGATATGGCTACACCTTC. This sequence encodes CASSSPTPGYGYTF.

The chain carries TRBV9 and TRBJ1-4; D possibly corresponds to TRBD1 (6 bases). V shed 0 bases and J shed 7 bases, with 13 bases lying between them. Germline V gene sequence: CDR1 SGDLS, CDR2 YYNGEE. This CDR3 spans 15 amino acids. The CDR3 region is CASSVGQGSGEKLFF. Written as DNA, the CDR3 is TGTGCCAGCAGCGTAGGGCAGGGGAGCGGTGAAAAACTGTTTTTT.

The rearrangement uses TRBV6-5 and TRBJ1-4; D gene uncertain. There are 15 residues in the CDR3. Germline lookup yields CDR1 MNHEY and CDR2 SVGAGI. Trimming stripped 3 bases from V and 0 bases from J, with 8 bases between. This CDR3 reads CASSYSGPTNEKLFF. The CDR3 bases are TGTGCCAGCAGTTATAGCGGCCCAACTAATGAAAAACTGTTTTTT.

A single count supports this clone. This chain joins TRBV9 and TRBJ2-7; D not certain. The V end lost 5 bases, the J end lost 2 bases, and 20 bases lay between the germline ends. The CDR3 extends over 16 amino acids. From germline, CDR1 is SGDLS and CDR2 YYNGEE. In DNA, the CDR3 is TGTGCCAGCAGTCCGCATCTAGAGCAAATTCCCTACGAGCAGTACTTC. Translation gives CASSPHLEQIPYEQYF.

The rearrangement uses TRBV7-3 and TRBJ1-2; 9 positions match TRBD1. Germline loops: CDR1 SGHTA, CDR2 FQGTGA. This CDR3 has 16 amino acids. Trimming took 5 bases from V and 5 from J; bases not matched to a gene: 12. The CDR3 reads CASSPDAGTGKYGYTF. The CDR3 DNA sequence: TGTGCCAGCAGCCCGGACGCCGGGACAGGGAAATATGGCTACACCTTC.

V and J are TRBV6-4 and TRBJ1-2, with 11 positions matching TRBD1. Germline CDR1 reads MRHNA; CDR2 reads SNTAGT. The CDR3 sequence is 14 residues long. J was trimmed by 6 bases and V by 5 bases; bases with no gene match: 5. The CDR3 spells CASSPGQGVNGYTF. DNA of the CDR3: TGTGCCAGCAGTCCGGGACAGGGGGTTAATGGCTACACCTTC.

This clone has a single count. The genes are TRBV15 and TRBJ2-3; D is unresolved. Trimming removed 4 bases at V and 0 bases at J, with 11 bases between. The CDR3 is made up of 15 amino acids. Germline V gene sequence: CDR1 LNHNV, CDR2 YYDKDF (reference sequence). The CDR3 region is CATSKGRGSTDTQYF. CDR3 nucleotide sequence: TGTGCCACCAGCAAGGGAAGAGGTAGCACAGATACGCAGTATTTT.

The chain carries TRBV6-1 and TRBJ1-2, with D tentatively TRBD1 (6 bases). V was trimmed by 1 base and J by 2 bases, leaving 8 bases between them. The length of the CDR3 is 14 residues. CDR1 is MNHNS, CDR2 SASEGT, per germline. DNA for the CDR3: TGTGCCAGCAGTGAAGTAAGGGGGAACTATGGCTACACCTTC. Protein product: CASSEVRGNYGYTF.

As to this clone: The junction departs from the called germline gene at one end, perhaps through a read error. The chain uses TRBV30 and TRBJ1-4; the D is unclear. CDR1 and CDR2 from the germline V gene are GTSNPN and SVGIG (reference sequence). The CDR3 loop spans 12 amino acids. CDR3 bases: TGTGCCTGGAGTAACAGAGGCTCCCCCTTGTTGTTT. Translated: CAWSNRGSPLLF.

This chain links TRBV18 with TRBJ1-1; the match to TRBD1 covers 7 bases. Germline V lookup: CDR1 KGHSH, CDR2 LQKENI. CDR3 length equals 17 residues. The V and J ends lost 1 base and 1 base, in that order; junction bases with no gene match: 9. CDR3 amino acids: CASSPLRGQLGNTEAFF. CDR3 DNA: TGTGCCAGCTCACCACTACGGGGACAGCTAGGGAACACTGAAGCTTTCTTT.

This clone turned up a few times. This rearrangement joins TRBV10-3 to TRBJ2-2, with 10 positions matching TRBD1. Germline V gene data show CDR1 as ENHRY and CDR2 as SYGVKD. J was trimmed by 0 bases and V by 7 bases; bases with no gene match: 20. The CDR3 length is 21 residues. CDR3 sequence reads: CAIKTAGTGETYWTNTGELFF. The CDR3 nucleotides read TGTGCCATCAAAACAGCCGGGACAGGGGAGACCTACTGGACGAACACCGGGGAGCTGTTTTTT.